The 10 T cell receptor beta chains reported below all come from one sample, sequenced in a study of T-cell memory formation after mild COVID-19. TCRdb re-derived calls from the 5' RACE reads in MiXCR, one entry per CDR3 protein. The sample holds 250,000 to 300,000 distinct CDR3 sequences, more than 15% seen once. Sequencing input: PBMCs or a T cell subset sorted from them (not recorded which). The receptor set was obtained from a man aged 18 to 35 who had mild COVID-19 (a few samples of this study predate the infection). Cell type and time point are not known.

This clonotype has only a few counts. The rearrangement uses TRBV7-3 and TRBJ1-2; no clear D. V was clipped by 5 bases and J by 8 bases, with 12 bases between them. The CDR3 spans 12 residues. CDR1 and CDR2 (germline): SGHTA, FQGTGA. CDR3 in DNA: TGTGCCAGCAGCCCGGACGGGCAAGGCTACACCTTC. This encodes CASSPDGQGYTF.

In this sample, this clonotype turned up a few times. The chain joins TRBV19 to TRBJ2-1, with 7 bases that match TRBD1. This CDR3 is 17 amino acids long. Germline V gene sequence: CDR1 LNHDA, CDR2 SQIVND (reference sequence). V lost 5 bases and J lost 3; bases outside the gene matches: 13. CDR3 in amino acids: CASSRSRGQGDYNEQFF. CDR3 in DNA: TGTGCCAGTAGTCGCTCCCGCGGGCAGGGGGACTACAATGAGCAGTTCTTC.

This chain joins TRBV7-2 and TRBJ2-1; D is possibly TRBD2 (5 bases). This CDR3 is 14 amino acids long. The ends were cut back, 2 bases at V and 5 bases at J, with 10 bases in the middle. Per the germline V gene, CDR1 is SGHTA and CDR2 is FQGNSA. This chain's CDR3 is CASSLLGVNNEQFF. The CDR3 bases are TGTGCCAGCAGCTTACTCGGGGTGAACAATGAGCAGTTCTTC.

DNA for the CDR3: TGTGCCAGCAGTTATGGGACATTGGCTGAAGCTTTCTTT. Protein sequence: CASSYGTLAEAFF. This chain joins TRBV6-5 and TRBJ1-1; D is possibly TRBD1 (6 bases). Trimming left V 3 bases short and J 6 bases short, with 11 bases between. The CDR3 is 13 residues long. Germline lookup yields CDR1 MNHEY and CDR2 SVGAGI.

This clonotype came up many times. The chain is built from TRBV12-3 or TRBV12-4 and TRBJ2-7; maybe TRBD1 (6 bases). Trimming removed 4 bases at V and 2 bases at J, with 9 bases between. The length of the CDR3 is 13 residues. The CDR3 region is CASSWGPTYEQYF. The CDR3 nucleotides are TGTGCCAGCAGTTGGGGGCCGACCTACGAGCAGTACTTC.

CDR3 in DNA: TGCAGCGTTAAGTGGGTGTTGGCCAAAAACATTCAGTACTTC. This translates into CSVKWVLAKNIQYF. The chain couples TRBV29-1 to TRBJ2-4, with no clear D. CDR1 is SQVTM and CDR2 is ANQGSEA in the germline V gene. The CDR3 contains 14 residues. V lost 5 bases, J lost 1 base, and 12 bases lay in between.

The J gene is TRBJ2-4, the V gene TRBV12-3 or TRBV12-4; no definite D call. Trimming left V 5 bases short and J 3 bases short, with 14 bases between. CDR3 length: 15 amino acids. CDR3 sequence (DNA): TGTGCCAGCAGTCACTCGGACGGAGACAAAAACATTCAGTACTTC. Its translation: CASSHSDGDKNIQYF.

Written as DNA, the CDR3 is TGTGCCAGCTCACCAGTAGCGGGGTATGCCAAAAACATTCAGTACTTC. Translation: CASSPVAGYAKNIQYF. The chain has TRBV18 and TRBJ2-4, with 8 bases lining up with TRBD2. This CDR3 comprises 16 residues. Per the germline V gene, CDR1 is KGHSH and CDR2 is LQKENI. V lost 2 bases to trimming and J lost 1 base; unmatched junction nucleotides: 4.

The rearrangement joins TRBV7-8 to TRBJ2-1; no reliable D call. Trimming pared 2 bases from V and 8 bases from J, leaving 19 bases between. The CDR3 sequence is 16 residues long. CDR1 and CDR2 (germline): SGHVS, FQNEAQ. In DNA, the CDR3 is TGTGCCAGCAGCTTAAATTGGGTACCAATCGACGATGAGCAGTTCTTC. Its translation is CASSLNWVPIDDEQFF.

J is TRBJ2-1 and V is TRBV7-2; D is uncertain. The CDR3 length is 15 residues. From germline, CDR1 is SGHTA and CDR2 FQGNSA. V was clipped by 1 base and J by 0 bases, with 7 bases between them. DNA for the CDR3: TGTGCCAGCAGCTTAGATTATCGCTCCTACAATGAGCAGTTCTTC. Translation gives CASSLDYRSYNEQFF.